The text below deals with one T cell receptor (beta chain). Its binding antigen is unknown. No base qualities exist here, and no much larger clone lies one base off it. The sample's time point label, in plain terms: tumor resected at nephrectomy. The treatment or condition label here, explained by the study, means: treatment-naive control, cytoreductive nephrectomy. Control tumors came from treatment-naive renal cell carcinoma patients who underwent cytoreductive nephrectomy without prior radiation. Renal cell carcinoma with clear cell pathology was present in all patients. The control tumors used for TCR sequencing were from a handful of females and roughly ten males, were resected between about 2010 and 2014, and had a median patient age of around 56 years (range roughly 40 to 82). Tumors were dissociated mechanically, digested with collagenase/hyaluronidase at 37 degrees C, processed in gentleMACS C tubes, and stored in liquid nitrogen. The QIAamp DNA Blood Mini Kit (Qiagen) was used to prepare genomic DNA for TCR sequencing. The analyses included just those samples that passed every quality control check.

V is pruned by 4 bases and J by 10 bases, leaving 9 bases of the junction without a gene match. The CDR3 has 13 amino acids, counting the end cysteine and phenylalanine. The retained sequence is limited to the CDR3, 39 bases, with the frame set at the first base. From a lookup of the germline V gene, CDR1 and CDR2 are SGHDT and YYEEEE. This record comes from a study of radiation and T cells in renal cell carcinoma (dated by TCRdb to about 2020). As for the study more broadly: In total, some 52 samples underwent TCR beta sequencing: some 25 tumors plus 27 peripheral blood samples. In the approximately 53 samples combined, several million unique CDR3 nucleotide sequences were found, encoding 2 million to 3 million unique CDR3 amino acid sequences. Broad study findings and their caveats: Compared with controls, irradiated tumors had higher TCR clonality, as the top 100 clonotypes made up an average of around 50% of the repertoire, versus around 45% in nephrectomy-only tumors. The single-armed trial design could not address effects of radiation dose or scheduling on the TCR repertoire. A greater number of dominant CDR3 motifs was detected in irradiated tumors than in control tumors, and a larger share of the repertoire was occupied by these motifs in irradiated tumors than in control tumors. Only small tumor regions of approximately 0.98 g were available, so intratumoral heterogeneity was not captured.

TCR beta libraries were generated from genomic DNA with the immunoSEQ kit, following the manufacturer's recommendations. To prepare the libraries, a first multiplex PCR with proprietary primers was run, followed by a second PCR that added unique barcodes, and a bead cleanup was done after each round. A kit-provided positive control reaction and a negative control reaction were included in every sample batch. The final libraries were assessed on an Agilent 4200 TapeStation D1000 ScreenTape, pooled by volume, and quantified by qPCR. Sequencing was performed on an Illumina NextSeq500 using a MidOutput 150-cycle cartridge, with 156 Read1 cycles, 15 Index1 cycles, and the kit custom primers. The pooled library was loaded at roughly 0.96 pM, with a roughly 18% PhiX control spiked in. For the original study's pipeline: The vendor-processed data were analyzed in R, and a clonotype was defined as all T cells that share the same CDR3 nucleotide sequence. In the clone abundance analyses, frequencies in each sample were normalized to that sample's 10,000 most abundant clones. Public T cell clones, averaging fewer than five per sample, were removed before analysis. Dominant motifs were analyzed with ImmunoMap using the PAM10 matrix, a gap penalty of 30, and a homology threshold of 0.3, and motifs with a cumulative frequency of at least 0.01 were considered dominant. Held by TCRdb, this immuneACCESS table contains in-frame sequences only and omits some clones. Under half of the omission traces to an unresolved V gene where checked; the cause of the rest is unknown. The DNA was the basis for D and trimming; V, J and clone size are from that table. In this sample the table shows fewer than 15,000 clones, about 65% of which occur a single time. Of the sample, 15% to 20% is held by the ten largest clones.

The chain is assembled from TRBV5-6 and TRBJ1-1; 8 bases in between match TRBD1. The specimen was tumor tissue, collected from a patient whose treatment was nephrectomy without radiotherapy. The TCR comes from a woman aged 80 or over with renal cell carcinoma. The DNA sequence is TGTGCCAGCAGCACGACAGGGGACTATGGAGCTTTCTTT. Its coded protein is CASSTTGDYGAFF.